This T cell receptor (beta chain) was captured in a study of Graves' ophthalmopathy and Graves' hyperthyroidism. RNA transcripts served as template for amplifying TCR beta CDR3 sequences. HTBI primers were used in a first-round RT-PCR, which preceded a second-round multiplex PCR. In TCRdb, the multiplex PCR reads were re-called with MiXCR into one record per CDR3 protein. The sample shows a few hundred thousand distinct CDR3 sequences, about 40% of them seen only once. Trimming left V 7 bases short and J 7 bases short, with 27 bases between. The V gene's germline CDR1 is KGHDR and CDR2 SFDVKD. CDR3 size: 17 residues.

Sequenced: peripheral blood or thyroid tissue (not recorded which). The V call is TRBV24-1, the J call TRBJ1-1, with D perhaps matching TRBD1 (6 bases). The sequence derives from an adult man with Graves' hyperthyroidism. CDR3 amino acids: CATRSPGAGDLVGEAFF. The CDR3 bases are TGTGCCACCAGGTCCCCGGGGGCCGGGGACCTGGTGGGTGAAGCTTTCTTT.